This T cell receptor beta chain was sequenced for a study of cytomegalovirus exposure and HLA in healthy donors. Study at large: Earlier sequencing of some 170 million T cells yielded under 120 million unique TCR beta sequences. Notes on the study in general: Analysis performed later found approximately 17,000 TCR beta sequences associated with HLA alleles at 0.05 false discovery rate. Some public TCRs appeared in many individuals, while most sequences were rare. The study designated some 180 TCR beta chains cytomegalovirus-associated.

The CDR3 contains 13 residues. The V gene lost 4 bases and the J gene lost 2 bases, with 10 bases spanning the gap. The germline V gene has CDR1 SGHNT and CDR2 YYREEE (reference sequence). This clone was counted a few times. The antigen is unknown. The PCR was carried out with 60 Vbeta primers and 13 Jbeta primers. Libraries were prepared by immunoSEQ multiplex PCR; TCRdb keeps only in-frame clonotypes and omits some of them. The table lists under 100,000 clones, about 78% of them singletons. This clonotype was obtained from a man in his fifties in good health and CMV-seronegative. The chain links TRBV5-4 to TRBJ2-7; tentatively, D is TRBD2 (5 bases). The specimen sequenced was PBMCs. The DNA for the CDR3 is TGTGCCAGCAGCCCGAGCGGCCCCTACGAGCAGTACTTC. This codes for CASSPSGPYEQYF. The full variable domain, with the rest looked up from reference TRBV5-4 and TRBJ2-7, is ETGVTQSPTHLIKTRGQQVTLRCSSQSGHNTVSWYQQALGQGPQFIFQYYREEENGRGNFPPRFSGLQFPNYSSELNVNALELDDSALYLCASSPSGPYEQYFGPGTRLTVT.